This T cell receptor (beta chain) emerged from a study of OX40 agonist ivuxolimab in advanced cancers. Across the study: Patients assigned to dose escalation were diagnosed with hepatocellular carcinoma, melanoma, renal cell or head and neck cancer. In three patients, partial responses were observed, one with hepatocellular carcinoma and two with cutaneous melanoma. Study-wide findings and caveats: Part of the nonresponder group also had normalized T-cell clonal expansion that was low.

In the case of this clone: Its cognate antigen is unknown.

The study sampled blood at baseline, cycle 4 day 1, and cycle 7 day 1. Assay: immunoSEQ multiplex PCR; the TCRdb copy retains only in-frame clones and omits some. The sample holds nearly 65,000 clones, about nine tenths seen once. V lost 0 bases to trimming and J lost 4 bases, with 13 bases between them. Germline V gene sequence: CDR1 MGHRA, CDR2 YSYEKL. The CDR3 covers 15 residues. The source is an adult with an advanced solid tumor such as melanoma, head and neck, liver or kidney cancer. The input for sequencing was CD4+ or CD8+ T cells sorted from blood, taken in a trial of the OX40 agonist ivuxolimab. V and J are TRBV4-1 and TRBJ2-7; no firm D call. CDR3 amino acids: CASSQDVVGQYEQYF. The CDR3 DNA reads as TGCGCCAGCAGCCAAGATGTAGTTGGCCAATACGAGCAGTACTTC.